The 2 T cell receptor beta chains given below trace back to one sample, sequenced in a study of T-cell reconstitution after alpha-beta-depleted transplantation in children. TCRbeta library construction was performed incorporating unique molecular identifiers. TCRdb called the PCR reads again in MiXCR, with one record for every CDR3 protein. The sample yields about 600,000 distinct CDR3 sequences, more than 20% seen once. Sequenced material: PBMCs, mostly from graft donor cells, taken 360 days after TCRalphabeta/CD19-depleted stem cell transplant. These receptors were taken from a boy in the first two years of life who had a stem cell transplant for acute myeloid leukemia, so the T cells may come from the graft donor.

The sample holds many counts of this clonotype. For the CDR3, the DNA is TGCAGCGTGGACAGTCTTAACTATGGCTACACCTTC. It is translated as CSVDSLNYGYTF. The chain combines TRBV29-1 with TRBJ1-2; a possible D gene is TRBD1 (6 bases). From germline, CDR1 is SQVTM and CDR2 ANQGSEA. Trimming left V 6 bases short and J 1 base short, with 9 bases between. CDR3 length: 12 amino acids.

In the case of this clonotype: With a much larger clone just one base away, this may be a read error. The V and J genes are TRBV3-1 and TRBJ2-5, with TRBD2 identical over 9 bases. Trimming removed 0 bases from V and 7 bases from J; junction bases left unmatched: 12. Germline-derived CDR1 and CDR2 are LGHDT and YNNKEL (reference sequence). This CDR3 region has 17 residues. The CDR3 nucleotides read TGTGCCAGCAGCCAAGATCTGGCGGGGGGGTGGACGAGGACCCAGTACTTC. Residues: CASSQDLAGGWTRTQYF.